This TCR beta chain was captured in a study of blood T cell repertoires in COVID-19. Study background: The United States, Italy and Spain were the sources of the acute and convalescent COVID-19 samples.

Source study methods: The authors estimated nucleated cell counts from reference gene primer amplification. Sequencing used immunoSEQ multiplex PCR; TCRdb keeps in-frame clones, though not all of them. The V and J calls and clone size were taken over from that table, and D and trimming were inferred from the DNA. Seen here are tens of thousands of clones, roughly nine tenths observed once, and the top ten hold about 9%. What was sequenced was peripheral blood. The TCR was taken from a human donor in a cohort sampled during active COVID-19.

Written as DNA, the CDR3 is TGTGCTAGTGGTTGGGGACAGGGGCGGGATACGCAGTATTTT. Amino acids: CASGWGQGRDTQYF. This rearrangement joins TRBV12-5 to TRBJ2-3; 10 bases fit TRBD1. This CDR3 contains 14 residues. J gave up 6 bases and V 4 bases, and 4 bases lay outside the gene matches. Per germline, CDR1 LGHNT and CDR2 FRNRAP.